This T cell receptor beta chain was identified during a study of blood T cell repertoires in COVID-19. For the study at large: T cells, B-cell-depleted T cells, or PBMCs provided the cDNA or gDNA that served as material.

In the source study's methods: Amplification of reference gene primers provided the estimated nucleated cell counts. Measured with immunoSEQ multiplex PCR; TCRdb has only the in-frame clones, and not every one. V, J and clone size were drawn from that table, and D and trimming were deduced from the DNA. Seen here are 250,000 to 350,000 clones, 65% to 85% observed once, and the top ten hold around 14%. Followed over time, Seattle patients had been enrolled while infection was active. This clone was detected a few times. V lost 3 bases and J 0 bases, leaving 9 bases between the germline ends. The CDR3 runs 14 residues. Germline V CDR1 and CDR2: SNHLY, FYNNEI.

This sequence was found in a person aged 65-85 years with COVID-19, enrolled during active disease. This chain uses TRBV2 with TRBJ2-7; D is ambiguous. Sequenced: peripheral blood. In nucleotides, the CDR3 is TGTGCCAGCAGTGATGGGTACAGCTCCTACGAGCAGTACTTC. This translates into CASSDGYSSYEQYF.